A single sample gave rise to the 13 T cell receptor beta chains below, sequenced in a study of T cell responses to AZD1222 COVID-19 vaccine. Here immunoSEQ multiplex PCR was the method, and the copy in TCRdb shows in-frame clones only, minus some. This table has about 120,000 clones, approximately 83% appearing once. Sequenced here: peripheral blood, sampled on day 0 of AZD1222 vaccination. These receptors all stem from an adult in good health.

CDR3 protein: CASSSLAGGITDTQYF. The DNA for the CDR3 is TGTGCCAGCAGCTCGCTAGCGGGGGGGATCACAGATACGCAGTATTTT. The chain joins TRBV5-4 to TRBJ2-3, with 12 bases fitting TRBD2. Trimming at V came to 3 bases and at J to 2 bases, leaving 4 bases not matched to a gene. The CDR3 is 16 residues long. CDR1 and CDR2 (germline): SGHNT, YYREEE (reference sequence).

This chain links TRBV19 with TRBJ2-1, with D perhaps matching TRBD2 (8 bases). The V end was cut by 3 bases, the J end by 5 bases, with 26 bases between. Germline V gene lookup returns CDR1 LNHDA and CDR2 SQIVND (reference sequence). The CDR3 spans 19 residues. The CDR3 sequence: CASSIRSQGDSGEDNEQFF. Here the CDR3 DNA reads TGTGCCAGTAGTATTAGGTCGCAGGGGGATAGCGGGGAAGACAATGAGCAGTTCTTC.

This clone showed up just a few times. This rearrangement joins TRBV5-1 to TRBJ1-4, with D unclear. Germline-derived CDR1 and CDR2 are SGHRS and YFSETQ. The CDR3 extends over 18 amino acids. Between the trimmed V and J ends, which lost 4 bases and 0 bases, there was a span of 19 bases. The CDR3 DNA reads TGCGCCAGCAGCCCAGCCCATCGGGGATCTGCAACTAATGAAAAACTGTTTTTT. This translates into CASSPAHRGSATNEKLFF. The variable domain in full, completed from reference TRBV5-1 and TRBJ1-4, reads KAGVTQTPRYLIKTRGQQVTLSCSPISGHRSVSWYQQTPGQGLQFLFEYFSETQRNKGNFPGRFSGRQFSNSRSEMNVSTLELGDSALYLCASSPAHRGSATNEKLFFGSGTQLSVL.

The chain links TRBV7-6 to TRBJ2-7; D possibly corresponds to TRBD2 (5 bases). The V and J ends lost 2 bases and 6 bases respectively, with 23 bases between them. Per germline, CDR1 SGHVS and CDR2 FNYEAQ. CDR3 length: 17 residues. For the CDR3, the DNA is TGTGCCAGCAGCTTATTTGGAAGCCAAATCAGAGGGTCCGAGCAGTACTTC. As protein: CASSLFGSQIRGSEQYF.

The V call is TRBV4-1, the J call TRBJ1-2, with 10 bases fitting TRBD1. The germline V gene encodes CDR1 MGHRA and CDR2 YSYEKL. The junction had 9 bases not matched to a gene; V was cut back by 1 base and J by 4 bases. The CDR3 length is 17 residues. The CDR3 sequence: CASSQAWTGGLFYGYTF. The CDR3 DNA reads TGCGCCAGCAGCCAAGCCTGGACAGGGGGACTCTTCTATGGCTACACCTTC.

The chain joins TRBV6-4 to TRBJ1-1; D uncertain. Germline CDR1 MRHNA, CDR2 SNTAGT. The CDR3 contains 13 residues. Trimming pared 6 bases from V and 5 bases from J, leaving 13 bases between. The CDR3 reads CASSEQWKTEAFF. The DNA for the CDR3 is TGTGCCAGCAGCGAACAATGGAAGACTGAAGCTTTCTTT.

CDR3 in amino acids: CASSIPTVWGYNQPQHF. CDR3 DNA: TGTGCCAGCAGCATACCGACCGTCTGGGGGTACAATCAGCCCCAGCATTTT. This chain uses TRBV5-8 with TRBJ1-5; possibly TRBD1 for D (5 bases). Per the germline V gene, CDR1 is SGHTS and CDR2 is YDEGEE. This CDR3 has 17 amino acids. Trimming removed 4 bases at V and 3 bases at J, with 20 bases between. Using reference TRBV5-8 and TRBJ1-5 for the parts outside the CDR3, the full variable domain is EAGVTQSPTHLIKTRGQQATLRCSPISGHTSVYWYQQALGLGLQFLLWYDEGEERNRGNFPPRFSGRQFPNYSSELNVNALELEDSALYLCASSIPTVWGYNQPQHFGDGTRLSIL.

The chain employs TRBV7-9 and TRBJ1-2, with TRBD1 as a possible D gene (5 bases). The length of the CDR3 is 16 residues. V was cut by 5 bases and J by 3 bases, with 19 bases left in between. From germline, CDR1 is SEHNR and CDR2 FQNEAQ (reference sequence). The DNA of the CDR3 is TGTGCCAGCAGCCCCCGGGGGACCTTGGGGGACTATGGCTACACCTTC. It is translated as CASSPRGTLGDYGYTF. The full variable domain, in which reference TRBV7-9 and TRBJ1-2 provide the parts outside the CDR3, is DTGVSQNPRHKITKRGQNVTFRCDPISEHNRLYWYRQTLGQGPEFLTYFQNEAQLEKSRLLSDRFSAERPKGSFSTLEIQRTEQGDSAMYLCASSPRGTLGDYGYTFGSGTRLTVV.

The chain recombines TRBV9 with TRBJ2-2, with 8 bases that match TRBD2. With 1 base clipped from V and 3 bases from J, the junction kept 8 bases outside the gene matches. Germline V gene lookup returns CDR1 SGDLS and CDR2 YYNGEE. The CDR3 is made up of 17 amino acids. The CDR3 nucleotides are TGTGCCAGCAGCGTATTTGGGGGAGCGGGGGACACCGGGGAGCTGTTTTTT. Protein sequence: CASSVFGGAGDTGELFF.

This clone has just a few counts. The V gene is TRBV18, the J gene TRBJ1-5; possible D gene TRBD1, 5 bases. The CDR3 runs 15 residues. The germline V gene has CDR1 KGHSH and CDR2 LQKENI. Trimming left V 6 bases short and J 4 bases short, with 16 bases between. CDR3 in DNA: TGTGCCAGCTCCCTAACCGGGGCCAAAAATCAGCCCCAGCATTTT. Protein product: CASSLTGAKNQPQHF.

The CDR3 DNA follows: TGTGCCAGCAGCCAAGGATGGGCAGGGGAAAATGAGCAGTTCTTC. As protein: CASSQGWAGENEQFF. This chain links TRBV3-1 (or the pseudogene TRBV3-2) with TRBJ2-1; the D gene is possibly TRBD1 (6 bases). Germline CDR1 LGHDT, CDR2 YNNKEL (reference sequence). V was cut by 1 base and J by 7 bases, with 14 bases left in between. The CDR3 runs 15 residues.

This chain links TRBV29-1 with TRBJ1-2; D possibly corresponds to TRBD1 (5 bases). This CDR3 comprises 13 residues. The germline gives CDR1 SQVTM, CDR2 ANQGSEA. Trimming pared 2 bases from V and 8 bases from J, leaving 15 bases between. The CDR3 DNA sequence: TGCAGCGTTGAAAGCGGGACGCGTGGGGGCTACACCTTC. It yields the protein CSVESGTRGGYTF. The variable domain in full, with the rest retrieved from reference TRBV29-1 and TRBJ1-2, is SAVISQKPSRDICQRGTSLTIQCQVDSQVTMMFWYRQQPGQSLTLIATANQGSEATYESGFVIDKFPISRPNLTFSTLTVSNMSPEDSSIYLCSVESGTRGGYTFGSGTRLTVV.

J is TRBJ2-7 and V is TRBV11-3, with D possibly matching TRBD2 (5 bases). The germline V gene encodes CDR1 SGHNT and CDR2 YENEEA. The V gene lost 7 bases and the J gene lost 2 bases, with 15 bases spanning the gap. CDR3 length: 14 residues. CDR3 sequence reads: CASTRVRETYEQYF. CDR3 nucleotide sequence: TGTGCCAGCACCCGGGTACGGGAAACCTACGAGCAGTACTTC.